The rows below give T cell receptor beta chains drawn from one sample of a study of PD-1 blockade in classical Hodgkin lymphoma. Method: immunoSEQ multiplex PCR; TCRdb's copy keeps in-frame clones and lacks some. This table holds approximately 65,000 clones, roughly 92% found once. The specimen comprised peripheral blood mononuclear cells (PBMCs), sampled before the fourth cycle of nivolumab. The receptors shown here come from a human donor with classical Hodgkin lymphoma. The CDR3 runs from the conserved cysteine through the conserved F or W. Each record gives: CDR3 protein, CDR3 DNA, V gene, J gene, clone size, CDR3 length, D gene. D genes are given only for firm matches. Expanded clones are given a class, and other clones once, few, many or no size at all.

CDR3: CASRGPGGITEAFF
DNA: TGTGCCAGCAGAGGACCGGGAGGGATCACTGAAGCTTTCTTT
V: TRBV25-1
J: TRBJ1-1
size: -
length: 14
D: -

CDR3: CATSIAGEAYNEQFF
DNA: TGTGCCACCAGCATAGCGGGAGAGGCCTACAATGAGCAGTTCTTC
V: TRBV15
J: TRBJ2-1
size: -
length: 15
D: TRBD2

CDR3: CASSMGGYNEQFF
DNA: TGTGCCAGTAGTATGGGAGGGTACAATGAGCAGTTCTTC
V: TRBV19
J: TRBJ2-1
size: -
length: 13
D: TRBD2

CDR3: CASSITGGSLQETQYF
DNA: TGTGCCAGTAGTATAACGGGGGGGTCCCTTCAAGAGACCCAGTACTTC
V: TRBV19
J: TRBJ2-5
size: once
length: 16
D: TRBD2

CDR3: CASSPGPAYEQYF
DNA: TGTGCCAGCAGCCCCGGTCCAGCCTACGAGCAGTACTTC
V: TRBV7-9
J: TRBJ2-7
size: -
length: 13
D: -

CDR3: CASSLRGEDTEAFF
DNA: TGTGCCAGCAGCCTCAGGGGGGAAGACACTGAAGCTTTCTTT
V: TRBV28
J: TRBJ1-1
size: -
length: 14
D: TRBD1

CDR3: CASAQREAPSHEQFF
DNA: TGCGCCAGCGCCCAGCGGGAGGCCCCCAGCCATGAGCAGTTCTTC
V: TRBV5-1
J: TRBJ2-1
size: once
length: 15
D: TRBD2

CDR3: CASSYTGTGHTEAFF
DNA: TGTGCCAGCAGTTATACCGGGACGGGGCACACTGAAGCTTTCTTT
V: TRBV5-4
J: TRBJ1-1
size: -
length: 15
D: -

CDR3: CASSYGTATGELFF
DNA: TGTGCCAGCAGTTACGGGACCGCTACCGGGGAGCTGTTTTTT
V: TRBV6-5
J: TRBJ2-2
size: -
length: 14
D: -

CDR3: CASSPPGLAGGHETQYF
DNA: TGTGCCAGCAGCCCACCGGGACTAGCGGGGGGGCACGAGACCCAGTACTTC
V: TRBV7-9
J: TRBJ2-5
size: -
length: 17
D: TRBD2

CDR3: CASSTSDFGQYNEQFF
DNA: TGTGCCAGCAGCACGAGCGACTTCGGACAGTACAATGAGCAGTTCTTC
V: TRBV7-6
J: TRBJ2-1
size: -
length: 16
D: -

CDR3: CASSSLGGKNTDTQYF
DNA: TGCGCCAGCAGCTCCTTGGGGGGGAAGAACACAGATACGCAGTATTTT
V: TRBV5-1
J: TRBJ2-3
size: -
length: 16
D: TRBD2

CDR3: CASSPEGNEQFF
DNA: TGTGCCAGCAGCCCGGAGGGCAATGAGCAGTTCTTC
V: TRBV4-2
J: TRBJ2-1
size: -
length: 12
D: -

CDR3: CASSWDTSYEQYF
DNA: TGTGCCAGCAGCTGGGACACTTCCTACGAGCAGTACTTC
V: TRBV11-2
J: TRBJ2-7
size: -
length: 13
D: -

CDR3: CASTPNGNQPQHF
DNA: TGCGCCAGCACTCCGAACGGCAATCAGCCCCAGCATTTT
V: TRBV10-2
J: TRBJ1-5
size: -
length: 13
D: -

CDR3: CASSMDRGDTQYF
DNA: TGTGCCAGCAGTATGGACAGGGGGGATACGCAGTATTTT
V: TRBV2
J: TRBJ2-3
size: -
length: 13
D: TRBD1

CDR3: CASSEGRGPDTQYF
DNA: TGTGCCAGCAGTGAGGGCAGGGGGCCAGATACGCAGTATTTT
V: TRBV2
J: TRBJ2-3
size: -
length: 14
D: TRBD1

CDR3: CASSYAGLSPLHF
DNA: TGTGCCAGCAGTTACGCAGGGCTGTCACCCCTCCACTTT
V: TRBV6-5
J: TRBJ1-6
size: few
length: 13
D: -

CDR3: CASSLEGSGAPEQYF
DNA: TGCGCCAGCAGCTTGGAGGGTAGCGGAGCTCCTGAGCAGTACTTC
V: TRBV5-1
J: TRBJ2-7
size: once
length: 15
D: -

CDR3: CASSPLAGLSTDTQYF
DNA: TGTGCCAGCAGCCCACTAGCGGGGTTATCCACAGATACGCAGTATTTT
V: TRBV7-9
J: TRBJ2-3
size: -
length: 16
D: TRBD2

CDR3: CASSYSRDITYEQYF
DNA: TGTGCCAGCAGTTACTCGCGGGACATCACCTACGAGCAGTACTTC
V: TRBV6-6
J: TRBJ2-7
size: -
length: 15
D: -

CDR3: CASSMTGYYGYTF
DNA: TGTGCCAGTAGCATGACAGGGTACTATGGCTACACCTTC
V: TRBV19
J: TRBJ1-2
size: -
length: 13
D: TRBD1

CDR3: CASSLKREGQHEQYF
DNA: TGTGCCAGCAGCTTAAAGCGGGAGGGCCAGCACGAGCAGTACTTC
V: TRBV7-3
J: TRBJ2-7
size: -
length: 15
D: TRBD2

CDR3: CASGMSGANVLTF
DNA: TGCGCCAGCGGTATGTCTGGGGCCAACGTCCTGACTTTC
V: TRBV5-1
J: TRBJ2-6
size: -
length: 13
D: -

CDR3: CASSFLAGGADTQYF
DNA: TGTGCCAGCAGCTTCCTTGCGGGAGGGGCAGATACGCAGTATTTT
V: TRBV7-2
J: TRBJ2-3
size: few
length: 15
D: TRBD2